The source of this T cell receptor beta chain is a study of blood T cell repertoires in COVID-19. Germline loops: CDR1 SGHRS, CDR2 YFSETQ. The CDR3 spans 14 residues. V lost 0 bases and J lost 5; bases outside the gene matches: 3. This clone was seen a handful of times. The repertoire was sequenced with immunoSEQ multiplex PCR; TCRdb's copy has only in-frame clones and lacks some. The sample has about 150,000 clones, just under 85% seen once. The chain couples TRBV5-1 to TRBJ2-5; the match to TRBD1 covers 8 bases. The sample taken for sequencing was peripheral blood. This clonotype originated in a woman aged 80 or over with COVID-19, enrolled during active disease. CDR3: CASSLDRGWETQYF. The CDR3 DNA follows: TGCGCCAGCAGCTTGGACAGGGGGTGGGAGACCCAGTACTTC.